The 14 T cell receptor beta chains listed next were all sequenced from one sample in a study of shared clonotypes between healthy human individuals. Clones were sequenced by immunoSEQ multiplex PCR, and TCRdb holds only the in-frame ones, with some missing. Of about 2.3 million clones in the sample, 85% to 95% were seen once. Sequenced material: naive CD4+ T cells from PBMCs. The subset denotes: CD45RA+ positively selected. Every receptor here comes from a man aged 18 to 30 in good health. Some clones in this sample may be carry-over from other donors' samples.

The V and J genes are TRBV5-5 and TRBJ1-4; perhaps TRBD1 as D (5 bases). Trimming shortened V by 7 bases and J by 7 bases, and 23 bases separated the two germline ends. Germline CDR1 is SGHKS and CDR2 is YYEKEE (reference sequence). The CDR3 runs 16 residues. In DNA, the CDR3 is TGTGCCAGCTTAAAGGGGAGATTAGGTTTTGGTGAAAAACTGTTTTTT. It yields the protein CASLKGRLGFGEKLFF.

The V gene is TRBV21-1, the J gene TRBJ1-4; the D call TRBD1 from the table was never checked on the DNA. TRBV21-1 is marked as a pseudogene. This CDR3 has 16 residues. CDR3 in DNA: TGTGCCAGCAGCAAAGAAGGGGCAGGACATAATGAAAAACTGTTTTTT. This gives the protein CASSKEGAGHNEKLFF.

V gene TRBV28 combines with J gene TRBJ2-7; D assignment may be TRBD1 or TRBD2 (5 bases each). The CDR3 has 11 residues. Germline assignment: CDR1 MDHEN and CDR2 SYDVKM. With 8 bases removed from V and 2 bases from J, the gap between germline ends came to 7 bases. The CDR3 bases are TGTGCCAGCGGGGGTACCTACGAGCAGTACTTC. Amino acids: CASGGTYEQYF.

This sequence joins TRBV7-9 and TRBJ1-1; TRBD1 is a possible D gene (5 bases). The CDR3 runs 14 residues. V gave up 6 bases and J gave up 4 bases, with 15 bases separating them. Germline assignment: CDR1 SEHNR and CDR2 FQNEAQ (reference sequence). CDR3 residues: CASSRSGGSTEAFF. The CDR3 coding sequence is TGTGCCAGCAGTCGCTCGGGGGGAAGCACTGAAGCTTTCTTT.

The CDR3 region is CAWVRGPNYGYTF. CDR3 sequence (DNA): TGTGCCTGGGTTCGTGGACCTAACTATGGCTACACCTTC. This sequence joins TRBV30 and TRBJ1-2, with D hard to call. CDR3 length equals 13 residues. The germline CDR1 and CDR2 sequences are GTSNPN and SVGIG (reference sequence). The germline V and J ends were trimmed by 5 bases and 0 bases, with 10 bases remaining between them.

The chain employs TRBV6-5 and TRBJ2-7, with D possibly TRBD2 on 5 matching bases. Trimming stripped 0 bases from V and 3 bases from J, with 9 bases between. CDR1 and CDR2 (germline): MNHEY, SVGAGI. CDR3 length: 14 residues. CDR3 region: CASSYSLGSYEQYF. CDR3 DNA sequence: TGTGCCAGCAGTTACTCCCTGGGGAGCTACGAGCAGTACTTC.

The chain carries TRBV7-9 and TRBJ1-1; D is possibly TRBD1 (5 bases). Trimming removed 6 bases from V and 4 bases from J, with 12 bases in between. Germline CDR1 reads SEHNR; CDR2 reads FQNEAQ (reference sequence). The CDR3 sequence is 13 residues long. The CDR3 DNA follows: TGTGCCAGCAGGGACACCTCCGGCACTGAAGCTTTCTTT. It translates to CASRDTSGTEAFF.

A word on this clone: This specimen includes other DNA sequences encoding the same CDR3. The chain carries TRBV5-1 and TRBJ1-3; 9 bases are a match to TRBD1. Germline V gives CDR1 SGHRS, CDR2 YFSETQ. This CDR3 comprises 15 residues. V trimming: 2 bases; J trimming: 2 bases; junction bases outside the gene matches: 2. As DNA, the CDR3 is TGCGCCAGCAGCTTAGGGACAGGGCCTGGAAACACCATATATTTT. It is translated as CASSLGTGPGNTIYF.

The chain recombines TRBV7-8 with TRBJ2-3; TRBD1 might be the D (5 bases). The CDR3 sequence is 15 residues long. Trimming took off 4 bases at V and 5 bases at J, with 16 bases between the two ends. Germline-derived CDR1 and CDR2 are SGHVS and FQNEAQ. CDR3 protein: CASSSDRRTVDTQYF. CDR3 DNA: TGTGCCAGCAGCTCCGACAGACGCACGGTAGATACGCAGTATTTT.

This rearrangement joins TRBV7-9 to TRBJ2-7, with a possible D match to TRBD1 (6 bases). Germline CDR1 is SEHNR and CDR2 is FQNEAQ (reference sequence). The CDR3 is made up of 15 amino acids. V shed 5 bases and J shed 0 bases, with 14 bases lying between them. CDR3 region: CASSLDRFSSYEQYF. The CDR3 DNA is TGTGCCAGCAGCCTAGACAGGTTTAGCTCCTACGAGCAGTACTTC. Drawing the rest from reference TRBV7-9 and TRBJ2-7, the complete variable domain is DTGVSQNPRHKITKRGQNVTFRCDPISEHNRLYWYRQTLGQGPEFLTYFQNEAQLEKSRLLSDRFSAERPKGSFSTLEIQRTEQGDSAMYLCASSLDRFSSYEQYFGPGTRLTVT.

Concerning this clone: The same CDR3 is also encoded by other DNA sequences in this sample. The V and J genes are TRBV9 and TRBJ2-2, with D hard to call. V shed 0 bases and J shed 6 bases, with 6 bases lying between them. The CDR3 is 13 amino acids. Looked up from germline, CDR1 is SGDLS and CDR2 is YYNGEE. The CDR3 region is CASSVVVAGELFF. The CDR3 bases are TGTGCCAGCAGCGTAGTTGTCGCCGGGGAGCTGTTTTTT.

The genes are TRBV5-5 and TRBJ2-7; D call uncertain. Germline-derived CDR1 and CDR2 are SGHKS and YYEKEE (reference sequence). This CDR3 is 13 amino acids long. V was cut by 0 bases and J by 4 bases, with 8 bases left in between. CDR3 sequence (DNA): TGTGCCAGCAGCTTGGGTCCGGATTACGAGCAGTACTTC. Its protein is CASSLGPDYEQYF. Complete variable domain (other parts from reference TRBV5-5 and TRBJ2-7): DAGVTQSPTHLIKTRGQQVTLRCSPISGHKSVSWYQQVLGQGPQFIFQYYEKEERGRGNFPDRFSARQFPNYSSELNVNALLLGDSALYLCASSLGPDYEQYFGPGTRLTVT.

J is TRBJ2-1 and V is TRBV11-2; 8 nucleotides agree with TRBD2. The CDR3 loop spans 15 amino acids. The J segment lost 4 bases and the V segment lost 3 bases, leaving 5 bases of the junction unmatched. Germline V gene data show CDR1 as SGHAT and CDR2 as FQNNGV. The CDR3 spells CASSFPLAGYNEQFF. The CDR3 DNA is TGTGCCAGCAGCTTTCCCTTAGCGGGGTACAATGAGCAGTTCTTC.

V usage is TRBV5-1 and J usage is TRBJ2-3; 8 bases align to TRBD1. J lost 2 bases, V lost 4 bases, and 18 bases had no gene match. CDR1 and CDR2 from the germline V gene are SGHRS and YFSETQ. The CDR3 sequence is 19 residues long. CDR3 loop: CASSPRLTGTGRYTDTQYF. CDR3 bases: TGCGCCAGCAGCCCTAGACTCACCGGGACAGGTCGTTACACAGATACGCAGTATTTT.